These T cell receptor beta chains were read from a single sample in a study of shared clonotypes between healthy human individuals. Using immunoSEQ multiplex PCR, the repertoire was profiled, and TCRdb retains in-frame clones only, with some absent. Of hundreds of thousands of clones in the sample, roughly 83% were seen once. Sequencing used PBMCs. These receptors originate from a woman in her thirties or forties in good health. Some clones in this sample may be carry-over from other donors' samples. CDR3s include the opening cysteine and the closing phenylalanine or tryptophan. Each record gives: J gene, clone size, CDR3 length, D gene, V gene, CDR3 protein, CDR3 DNA. D genes are given only for firm matches. Size is stated for part of the rows, as once, few or many counts, or as a class when the clone is expanded.

J gene: TRBJ2-3
clone size: .
CDR3 length: 14
D gene: .
V gene: TRBV5-1
CDR3 protein: CASSIRDVTDTQYF
CDR3 DNA: TGCGCCAGCAGCATCCGGGATGTCACAGATACGCAGTATTTT

J gene: TRBJ2-7
clone size: .
CDR3 length: 12
D gene: .
V gene: TRBV6-1
CDR3 protein: CASSLAGYEQYF
CDR3 DNA: TGTGCCAGCAGTCTGGCAGGCTACGAGCAGTACTTC

J gene: TRBJ2-2
clone size: .
CDR3 length: 12
D gene: .
V gene: TRBV19
CDR3 protein: CASTMYGGELFF
CDR3 DNA: TGTGCCAGTACCATGTACGGCGGGGAGCTGTTTTTT

J gene: TRBJ1-1
clone size: few
CDR3 length: 13
D gene: TRBD1
V gene: TRBV19
CDR3 protein: CASGDRADTEAFF
CDR3 DNA: TGTGCCAGTGGGGACAGGGCGGACACTGAAGCTTTCTTT

J gene: TRBJ2-1
clone size: .
CDR3 length: 16
D gene: TRBD2
V gene: TRBV28
CDR3 protein: CASRTGLASSYNEQFF
CDR3 DNA: TGTGCCAGCAGGACGGGACTAGCGAGCTCCTACAATGAGCAGTTCTTC

J gene: TRBJ2-7
clone size: .
CDR3 length: 14
D gene: .
V gene: TRBV19
CDR3 protein: CASSDSPNSYEQYF
CDR3 DNA: TGTGCCAGTAGCGACAGCCCCAACTCCTACGAGCAGTACTTC

J gene: TRBJ2-1
clone size: once
CDR3 length: 13
D gene: TRBD1
V gene: TRBV7-9
CDR3 protein: CASSPDRVEVRFF
CDR3 DNA: TGTGCCAGCAGCCCGGACAGGGTTGAAGTTCGGTTCTTC

J gene: TRBJ1-4
clone size: .
CDR3 length: 15
D gene: TRBD1
V gene: TRBV4-2
CDR3 protein: CASSQATGENEKLFF
CDR3 DNA: TGTGCCAGCAGCCAAGCGACAGGGGAAAATGAAAAACTGTTTTTT

J gene: TRBJ1-3
clone size: .
CDR3 length: 14
D gene: TRBD1
V gene: TRBV30
CDR3 protein: CAWSPGTGQHSIYF
CDR3 DNA: TGTGCCTGGAGTCCCGGGACAGGCCAACACAGCATATATTTT

J gene: TRBJ2-5
clone size: .
CDR3 length: 13
D gene: .
V gene: TRBV5-1
CDR3 protein: CASSFTLQETQYF
CDR3 DNA: TGCGCCAGCAGCTTTACACTACAAGAGACCCAGTACTTC

J gene: TRBJ1-1
clone size: .
CDR3 length: 14
D gene: .
V gene: TRBV30
CDR3 protein: CAWSGPGGHTEAFF
CDR3 DNA: TGTGCCTGGAGTGGACCAGGAGGCCACACTGAAGCTTTCTTT

J gene: TRBJ1-1
clone size: .
CDR3 length: 12
D gene: .
V gene: TRBV30
CDR3 protein: CAWSVVLSEAFF
CDR3 DNA: TGTGCCTGGAGTGTTGTTTTGTCTGAAGCTTTCTTT

J gene: TRBJ2-3
clone size: .
CDR3 length: 17
D gene: TRBD2
V gene: TRBV7-2
CDR3 protein: CASSLTAGGRGTDTQYF
CDR3 DNA: TGTGCCAGCAGCTTAACAGCGGGAGGGCGGGGCACAGATACGCAGTATTTT

J gene: TRBJ1-1
clone size: few
CDR3 length: 13
D gene: .
V gene: TRBV30
CDR3 protein: CAWIREYNTEAFF
CDR3 DNA: TGTGCCTGGATCAGGGAATATAACACTGAAGCTTTCTTT

J gene: TRBJ1-2
clone size: .
CDR3 length: 13
D gene: .
V gene: TRBV5-1
CDR3 protein: CASSLDRSYGYTF
CDR3 DNA: TGCGCCAGCAGCTTGGACAGGTCCTATGGCTACACCTTC

J gene: TRBJ2-7
clone size: few
CDR3 length: 14
D gene: .
V gene: TRBV5-1
CDR3 protein: CASSGWPYSYEQYF
CDR3 DNA: TGCGCCAGCAGTGGCTGGCCCTACTCCTACGAGCAGTACTTC

J gene: TRBJ1-2
clone size: .
CDR3 length: 14
D gene: .
V gene: TRBV7-9
CDR3 protein: CASSLGSESYGYTF
CDR3 DNA: TGTGCCAGCAGCTTAGGCTCAGAGAGCTATGGCTACACCTTC

J gene: TRBJ1-1
clone size: .
CDR3 length: 13
D gene: .
V gene: TRBV11-2
CDR3 protein: CASMGVRDTEAFF
CDR3 DNA: TGTGCCAGCATGGGGGTGCGGGACACTGAAGCTTTCTTT

J gene: TRBJ2-2
clone size: few
CDR3 length: 14
D gene: .
V gene: TRBV27
CDR3 protein: CASTTTFGTGELFF
CDR3 DNA: TGTGCCAGCACTACAACTTTTGGCACCGGGGAGCTGTTTTTT

J gene: TRBJ1-4
clone size: .
CDR3 length: 16
D gene: .
V gene: TRBV6-1
CDR3 protein: CASSEVLGSYNEKLFF
CDR3 DNA: TGTGCCAGCAGTGAAGTTCTGGGATCCTATAATGAAAAACTGTTTTTT

J gene: TRBJ2-1
clone size: .
CDR3 length: 14
D gene: .
V gene: TRBV11-2
CDR3 protein: CASSLGGSLNEQFF
CDR3 DNA: TGTGCCAGCAGCTTAGGAGGCTCGCTCAATGAGCAGTTCTTC

J gene: TRBJ1-1
clone size: .
CDR3 length: 15
D gene: TRBD1
V gene: TRBV7-8
CDR3 protein: CASSPRQGLNTEAFF
CDR3 DNA: TGTGCCAGCAGCCCACGACAGGGATTGAACACTGAAGCTTTCTTT

J gene: TRBJ1-1
clone size: .
CDR3 length: 16
D gene: .
V gene: TRBV5-1
CDR3 protein: CASSLDPGRVSTEAFF
CDR3 DNA: TGCGCCAGCAGCTTGGACCCTGGCAGGGTGAGCACTGAAGCTTTCTTT

J gene: TRBJ1-5
clone size: .
CDR3 length: 14
D gene: .
V gene: TRBV6-1
CDR3 protein: CASSESGSNQPQHF
CDR3 DNA: TGTGCCAGCAGTGAATCCGGTTCCAATCAGCCCCAGCATTTT

J gene: TRBJ1-1
clone size: few
CDR3 length: 16
D gene: TRBD1
V gene: TRBV6-6
CDR3 protein: CASSSPRGQGNTEAFF
CDR3 DNA: TGTGCCAGCAGTTCGCCCAGGGGGCAGGGGAACACTGAAGCTTTCTTT

J gene: TRBJ1-4
clone size: once
CDR3 length: 17
D gene: TRBD1
V gene: TRBV4-2
CDR3 protein: CASSQGWTGATNEKLFF
CDR3 DNA: TGTGCCAGCAGCCAAGGATGGACAGGAGCAACTAATGAAAAACTGTTTTTT

J gene: TRBJ2-7
clone size: .
CDR3 length: 14
D gene: TRBD2
V gene: TRBV6-5
CDR3 protein: CASSYSAGGYEQYF
CDR3 DNA: TGTGCCAGCAGTTACTCCGCGGGAGGGTACGAGCAGTACTTC

J gene: TRBJ2-3
clone size: .
CDR3 length: 14
D gene: .
V gene: TRBV19
CDR3 protein: CASSTPGTTDTQYF
CDR3 DNA: TGTGCCAGTAGTACCCCCGGGACTACAGATACGCAGTATTTT

J gene: TRBJ2-7
clone size: few
CDR3 length: 15
D gene: TRBD2
V gene: TRBV29-1
CDR3 protein: CSVGTIAGVAYEQYF
CDR3 DNA: TGCAGCGTTGGAACCATAGCGGGAGTGGCCTACGAGCAGTACTTC

J gene: TRBJ2-7
clone size: .
CDR3 length: 13
D gene: .
V gene: TRBV11-2
CDR3 protein: CASSLDARYEQYF
CDR3 DNA: TGTGCCAGCAGCTTAGATGCCAGATACGAGCAGTACTTC

J gene: TRBJ1-2
clone size: .
CDR3 length: 14
D gene: .
V gene: TRBV2
CDR3 protein: CASSEALGGFGYTF
CDR3 DNA: TGTGCCAGCAGTGAAGCACTGGGGGGTTTTGGCTACACCTTC

J gene: TRBJ2-7
clone size: .
CDR3 length: 15
D gene: .
V gene: TRBV7-9
CDR3 protein: CASSSSRLASYEQYF
CDR3 DNA: TGTGCCAGCAGCTCCTCGCGGCTAGCCTCCTACGAGCAGTACTTC

J gene: TRBJ2-7
clone size: .
CDR3 length: 15
D gene: TRBD1
V gene: TRBV7-2
CDR3 protein: CASSLESTGYYEQYF
CDR3 DNA: TGTGCCAGCAGCTTAGAATCGACAGGGTACTACGAGCAGTACTTC

J gene: TRBJ2-5
clone size: few
CDR3 length: 15
D gene: .
V gene: TRBV7-2
CDR3 protein: CASSLVWAFQETQYF
CDR3 DNA: TGTGCCAGCAGCTTAGTTTGGGCCTTCCAAGAGACCCAGTACTTC

J gene: TRBJ1-5
clone size: .
CDR3 length: 13
D gene: TRBD1
V gene: TRBV19
CDR3 protein: CASSSDRVQPQHF
CDR3 DNA: TGTGCCAGTAGCTCGGACAGGGTTCAGCCCCAGCATTTT

J gene: TRBJ1-1
clone size: .
CDR3 length: 13
D gene: .
V gene: TRBV27
CDR3 protein: CASSLSRNTEAFF
CDR3 DNA: TGTGCCAGCAGTTTATCAAGGAACACTGAAGCTTTCTTT

J gene: TRBJ1-1
clone size: .
CDR3 length: 13
D gene: TRBD1
V gene: TRBV5-1
CDR3 protein: CASSTGTGVGAFF
CDR3 DNA: TGCGCCAGCAGCACTGGGACAGGGGTTGGGGCTTTCTTT

J gene: TRBJ2-2
clone size: .
CDR3 length: 15
D gene: .
V gene: TRBV5-4
CDR3 protein: CASSLSLAGTGELFF
CDR3 DNA: TGTGCCAGCAGCTTGAGCCTAGCCGGCACCGGGGAGCTGTTTTTT

J gene: TRBJ1-2
clone size: once
CDR3 length: 13
D gene: TRBD1
V gene: TRBV5-4
CDR3 protein: CASSPGQLEGYTF
CDR3 DNA: TGTGCCAGCAGCCCGGGACAGTTGGAGGGCTACACCTTC

J gene: TRBJ1-1
clone size: .
CDR3 length: 14
D gene: TRBD1
V gene: TRBV6-5
CDR3 protein: CASSEDRVNTEAFF
CDR3 DNA: TGTGCCAGCAGTGAAGACAGGGTAAACACTGAAGCTTTCTTT

J gene: TRBJ2-5
clone size: .
CDR3 length: 14
D gene: .
V gene: TRBV9
CDR3 protein: CASSVGGLQETQYF
CDR3 DNA: TGTGCCAGCAGCGTGGGCGGGCTCCAAGAGACCCAGTACTTC

J gene: TRBJ2-1
clone size: .
CDR3 length: 13
D gene: .
V gene: TRBV6-5
CDR3 protein: CASSYGSNNEQFF
CDR3 DNA: TGTGCCAGCAGTTACGGCTCAAACAATGAGCAGTTCTTC

J gene: TRBJ2-7
clone size: .
CDR3 length: 12
D gene: .
V gene: TRBV7-9
CDR3 protein: CASSFSSYEQYF
CDR3 DNA: TGTGCCAGCAGCTTCAGCTCCTACGAGCAGTACTTC

J gene: TRBJ2-7
clone size: .
CDR3 length: 18
D gene: TRBD2
V gene: TRBV4-1
CDR3 protein: CASSQIPPLAGFTYEQYF
CDR3 DNA: TGCGCCAGCAGCCAGATCCCCCCACTAGCGGGATTCACCTACGAGCAGTACTTC

J gene: TRBJ2-1
clone size: .
CDR3 length: 15
D gene: TRBD1
V gene: TRBV5-1
CDR3 protein: CASSSQGPQAHEQFF
CDR3 DNA: TGCGCCAGCAGCTCACAGGGGCCGCAAGCCCATGAGCAGTTCTTC

J gene: TRBJ1-2
clone size: .
CDR3 length: 15
D gene: TRBD1
V gene: TRBV18
CDR3 protein: CASSPGQGSFYGYTF
CDR3 DNA: TGTGCCAGCTCACCGGGACAGGGGTCTTTCTATGGCTACACCTTC

J gene: TRBJ2-7
clone size: .
CDR3 length: 13
D gene: TRBD2
V gene: TRBV5-4
CDR3 protein: CASSGTSVSEQYF
CDR3 DNA: TGTGCCAGCAGCGGGACTAGCGTAAGCGAGCAGTACTTC

J gene: TRBJ2-3
clone size: .
CDR3 length: 14
D gene: .
V gene: TRBV11-3
CDR3 protein: CASSLERSTDTQYF
CDR3 DNA: TGTGCCAGCAGCTTGGAAAGAAGCACAGATACGCAGTATTTT

J gene: TRBJ2-7
clone size: .
CDR3 length: 14
D gene: TRBD2
V gene: TRBV30
CDR3 protein: CAWSRGLAVYEQYF
CDR3 DNA: TGTGCCTGGAGTCGTGGACTAGCGGTCTACGAGCAGTACTTC